Shown below are 27 T cell receptor beta chains from a single sample sequenced in a study of control samples from healthy donors and cancer patients. Profiling relied on immunoSEQ multiplex PCR, and the TCRdb table lists in-frame clones only, not all of them. Here the sample spans around 120,000 clones, 70% to 90% being singletons. Specimen: blood. The receptors were sampled from a man aged 55 to 69 in good health.

This chain connects TRBV7-9 to TRBJ1-6; D is unresolved. CDR1 SEHNR and CDR2 FQNEAQ come from the germline V gene (reference sequence). V was cut by 3 bases and J by 0 bases, with 6 bases left in between. CDR3 length: 15 amino acids. The CDR3 spells CASSLASSYNSPLHF. In DNA form, the CDR3 reads TGTGCCAGCAGCTTGGCCAGCTCCTATAATTCACCCCTCCACTTT. Supplemented by reference TRBV7-9 and TRBJ1-6, the full variable domain reads DTGVSQNPRHKITKRGQNVTFRCDPISEHNRLYWYRQTLGQGPEFLTYFQNEAQLEKSRLLSDRFSAERPKGSFSTLEIQRTEQGDSAMYLCASSLASSYNSPLHFGNGTRLTVT.

This clone was seen more than once but under ten times. The chain combines TRBV28 with TRBJ2-7; D is uncertain. With 3 bases removed from V and 7 bases from J, the gap between germline ends came to 10 bases. The germline V gene encodes CDR1 MDHEN and CDR2 SYDVKM. The CDR3 is 12 residues long. This CDR3 is CASSLIGKEQYF. The CDR3 coding sequence is TGTGCCAGCAGTTTGATAGGGAAGGAGCAGTACTTC.

This clone was counted a few times. The gene calls are TRBV10-1 and TRBJ2-7, with 8 bases fitting TRBD1. V lost 6 bases, J lost 1 base, and 2 bases stayed unmatched. CDR1 and CDR2 from the germline V gene are WNHNN and SYGVQD (reference sequence). CDR3 length: 13 amino acids. The CDR3: CASSRTGSYEQYF. In DNA form, the CDR3 reads TGCGCCAGCAGCCGGACAGGGTCCTACGAGCAGTACTTC.

V gene TRBV28 combines with J gene TRBJ1-5, with D hard to call. The CDR3 runs 15 residues. Germline V gene data show CDR1 as MDHEN and CDR2 as SYDVKM. Between the trimmed V and J ends, which lost 3 bases and 5 bases, there was a span of 14 bases. CDR3 protein: CASSLFRANDQPQHF. The CDR3 DNA follows: TGTGCCAGCAGTTTGTTTCGGGCTAATGATCAGCCCCAGCATTTT. Filled out from reference TRBV28 and TRBJ1-5, the complete variable domain reads DVKVTQSSRYLVKRTGEKVFLECVQDMDHENMFWYRQDPGLGLRLIYFSYDVKMKEKGDIPEGYSVSREKKERFSLILESASTNQTSMYLCASSLFRANDQPQHFGDGTRLSIL.

This chain links TRBV9 with TRBJ2-3; D is undetermined. V lost 0 bases, J lost 4 bases, and 6 bases lay in between. Germline V gene lookup returns CDR1 SGDLS and CDR2 YYNGEE. The CDR3 sequence is 13 residues long. The CDR3 reads CASSVGPSDTQYF. In DNA, the CDR3 is TGTGCCAGCAGCGTAGGGCCTTCAGATACGCAGTATTTT.

Here the CDR3 reads CASSSGNLYEQYF. The CDR3 coding sequence is TGTGCCAGCAGTTCGGGCAACCTTTACGAGCAGTACTTC. This rearrangement joins TRBV12-3 or TRBV12-4 to TRBJ2-7, with D unresolved. Deletions cut 4 bases from V and 4 bases from J, with 11 bases between. This CDR3 spans 13 amino acids.

V gene TRBV28 combines with J gene TRBJ2-7; 9 positions match TRBD1. V lost 6 bases and J lost 2; bases outside the gene matches: 11. The CDR3 contains 16 residues. Germline loops: CDR1 MDHEN, CDR2 SYDVKM. CDR3 protein: CASSSITTGGTYEQYF. The CDR3 nucleotides are TGTGCCAGCAGCTCGATTACGACAGGGGGTACCTACGAGCAGTACTTC. The full variable domain, completed using reference TRBV28 and TRBJ2-7, is DVKVTQSSRYLVKRTGEKVFLECVQDMDHENMFWYRQDPGLGLRLIYFSYDVKMKEKGDIPEGYSVSREKKERFSLILESASTNQTSMYLCASSSITTGGTYEQYFGPGTRLTVT.

This clone was counted a few times. The rearrangement links TRBV7-2 to TRBJ1-2; unclear D gene. The CDR3 has 13 residues. Germline CDR1 is SGHTA and CDR2 is FQGNSA. V dropped 0 bases and J dropped 5 bases, with 7 bases sitting between them. Here the CDR3 DNA reads TGTGCCAGCAGCTTAGCCGGGCAGTATGGCTACACCTTC. Translated: CASSLAGQYGYTF.

J is TRBJ1-2 and V is TRBV5-1; D not certain. The germline V and J ends were trimmed by 2 bases and 0 bases, with 14 bases remaining between them. The CDR3 has 16 residues. Germline values: CDR1 SGHRS, CDR2 YFSETQ. The CDR3 sequence is CASSFYGGSTNYGYTF. CDR3 in DNA: TGCGCCAGCAGCTTTTATGGAGGCAGCACTAACTATGGCTACACCTTC.

CDR3 in DNA: TGTGCCAGTCGTCCGACCCGGGTCCAGCCCCAGCATTTT. It codes for CASRPTRVQPQHF. The rearrangement uses TRBV27 and TRBJ1-5; D call uncertain. V was trimmed by 9 bases and J by 7 bases, leaving 16 bases between them. Germline CDR1 MNHEY, CDR2 SMNVEV (reference sequence). The CDR3 runs to 13 residues.

This sequence joins TRBV5-1 and TRBJ2-7; maybe TRBD1 (6 bases). Trimming pared 0 bases from V and 5 bases from J, leaving 12 bases between. The CDR3 consists of 14 residues. CDR1 and CDR2 from the germline V gene are SGHRS and YFSETQ. CDR3 sequence (DNA): TGCGCCAGCAGCTTGGAACAGGGTTACAACGAGCAGTACTTC. It encodes CASSLEQGYNEQYF. Filled out from reference TRBV5-1 and TRBJ2-7, the complete variable domain reads KAGVTQTPRYLIKTRGQQVTLSCSPISGHRSVSWYQQTPGQGLQFLFEYFSETQRNKGNFPGRFSGRQFSNSRSEMNVSTLELGDSALYLCASSLEQGYNEQYFGPGTRLTVT.

The CDR3 DNA reads as TGTGCCAGCAGCCAAGCCTTGCAGGTTGGATCCGGAAACACCATATATTTT. Translation: CASSQALQVGSGNTIYF. The V gene is TRBV3-1 (or the pseudogene TRBV3-2), the J gene TRBJ1-3; D remains unclear. The CDR3 extends over 17 amino acids. Trimming left V 1 base short and J 4 bases short, with 17 bases between. CDR1 is LGHDT, CDR2 YNNKEL, per germline (reference sequence).

This clone has a handful of counts. This chain connects TRBV4-2 to TRBJ2-3; D is unclear. This CDR3 comprises 15 residues. CDR1 is LGHNA and CDR2 is YNFKEQ in the germline V gene. V was cut by 0 bases and J by 3 bases, with 10 bases left in between. The CDR3 loop is CASSQEGSRTDTQYF. CDR3 DNA: TGTGCCAGCAGCCAAGAGGGGTCCAGAACAGATACGCAGTATTTT.

This clone was seen once. The V gene is TRBV28, the J gene TRBJ1-2; 9 positions match TRBD1. The germline V gene encodes CDR1 MDHEN and CDR2 SYDVKM. V lost 5 bases, J lost 7 bases, and 8 bases stayed unmatched. The CDR3 is made up of 14 amino acids. The CDR3 nucleotides are TGTGCCAGCAGTGACCCCAGGACAGGGGCTGGCTACACCTTC. Protein sequence: CASSDPRTGAGYTF.

The chain employs TRBV28 and TRBJ1-2, with 12 positions matching TRBD1. The CDR3 runs to 16 residues. Trimming took 7 bases from V and 12 from J; bases not matched to a gene: 18. Germline loops: CDR1 MDHEN, CDR2 SYDVKM. The CDR3 coding sequence is TGTGCCAGCAATCCACTGTCGGGACAGGGGGCTCACTACCACACCTTC. Residues: CASNPLSGQGAHYHTF.

This clone came up a few times. The chain employs TRBV7-8 and TRBJ2-1, with a weak D call TRBD2 (6 bases). Germline CDR1 is SGHVS and CDR2 is FQNEAQ. CDR3 length: 14 residues. The V and J ends lost 1 base and 6 bases respectively, with 10 bases between them. The CDR3 DNA reads as TGTGCCAGCAGCTTAGGACTAGGAAGCAATGAGCAGTTCTTC. This encodes CASSLGLGSNEQFF.

The chain recombines TRBV18 with TRBJ1-2; 8 nucleotides agree with TRBD1. The length of the CDR3 is 15 residues. V shed 3 bases and J 0 bases; nucleotides not matched to a gene: 3. Germline V gene data show CDR1 as KGHSH and CDR2 as LQKENI. CDR3 region: CASSPDRGANYGYTF. The DNA for the CDR3 is TGTGCCAGCTCACCTGACAGGGGCGCTAACTATGGCTACACCTTC. Full variable domain (rest looked up from reference TRBV18 and TRBJ1-2): NAGVMQNPRHLVRRRGQEARLRCSPMKGHSHVYWYRQLPEEGLKFMVYLQKENIIDESGMPKERFSAEFPKEGPSILRIQQVVRGDSAAYFCASSPDRGANYGYTFGSGTRLTVV.

The chain joins TRBV28 to TRBJ1-2, with D perhaps TRBD1 (5 bases). The CDR3 has 13 residues. V was shortened by 6 bases and J by 4 bases, with 12 bases between the two germline ends. The germline gives CDR1 MDHEN, CDR2 SYDVKM. The CDR3 coding sequence is TGTGCCAGCAGCTTGGACAACTCCTATGGCTACACCTTC. This sequence encodes CASSLDNSYGYTF.

This chain links TRBV9 with TRBJ1-1; D remains unclear. Germline V lookup: CDR1 SGDLS, CDR2 YYNGEE. V was shortened by 3 bases and J by 1 base, with 16 bases between the two germline ends. CDR3 size: 16 residues. Written as DNA, the CDR3 is TGTGCCAGCAGCGAATTCGGAGGCGCCGAGAACACTGAAGCTTTCTTT. This sequence encodes CASSEFGGAENTEAFF.

The rearrangement uses TRBV28 and TRBJ1-5; perhaps TRBD1 as D (5 bases). Germline CDR1 is MDHEN and CDR2 is SYDVKM. Trimming pared 0 bases from V and 6 bases from J, leaving 9 bases between. This CDR3 is built from 14 residues. For the CDR3, the DNA is TGTGCCAGCAGTTTATGGGGGCCCGGTCAGCCCCAGCATTTT. Protein: CASSLWGPGQPQHF.

The table lists this clone with a few counts. The same CDR3 arises from other DNA sequences in this sample as well. The J gene is TRBJ2-2, the V gene TRBV18, with TRBD1 as a possible D gene (6 bases). V was clipped by 3 bases and J by 0 bases, with 8 bases between them. The germline V gene has CDR1 KGHSH and CDR2 LQKENI. The CDR3 spans 15 residues. CDR3 in DNA: TGTGCCAGCTCACCGGGGACAACGAACACCGGGGAGCTGTTTTTT. As protein: CASSPGTTNTGELFF.

The chain couples TRBV6-5 to TRBJ1-2; 8 bases are a match to TRBD1. Germline V gives CDR1 MNHEY, CDR2 SVGAGI. CDR3 size: 14 residues. With 5 bases clipped from V and 4 bases from J, the junction kept 6 bases outside the gene matches. CDR3 DNA sequence: TGTGCCAGCAGTCGAACAGGGGGGGTCTATGGCTACACCTTC. It codes for CASSRTGGVYGYTF.

The V and J genes are TRBV6-4 and TRBJ1-1; D ambiguous. The V gene lost 6 bases and the J gene lost 2 bases, with 7 bases spanning the gap. CDR1 and CDR2 (germline): MRHNA, SNTAGT. CDR3 length: 12 amino acids. CDR3 sequence reads: CASRGQNTEAFF. The CDR3 coding sequence is TGTGCCAGCAGGGGCCAAAACACTGAAGCTTTCTTT.

The rearrangement links TRBV12-3 or TRBV12-4 to TRBJ2-7; the D gene is possibly TRBD2 (6 bases). This CDR3 spans 12 amino acids. Trimming shortened V by 6 bases and J by 7 bases, and 13 bases separated the two germline ends. The CDR3 here is CASRVGGGEQYF. CDR3 coding DNA: TGTGCCAGCAGGGTCGGGGGAGGTGAGCAGTACTTC.

The chain recombines TRBV11-2 with TRBJ1-4, with D maybe TRBD1 (5 bases). The CDR3 is 14 residues long. The ends were cut back, 6 bases at V and 2 bases at J, with 10 bases in the middle. Looked up from germline, CDR1 is SGHAT and CDR2 is FQNNGV. The CDR3 is CASSRTRTNEKLFF. The CDR3 bases are TGTGCCAGCAGTAGGACACGTACTAATGAAAAACTGTTTTTT. Together with reference TRBV11-2 and TRBJ1-4, the CDR3 gives the full variable domain: EAGVAQSPRYKIIEKRQSVAFWCNPISGHATLYWYQQILGQGPKLLIQFQNNGVVDDSQLPKDRFSAERLKGVDSTLKIQPAKLEDSAVYLCASSRTRTNEKLFFGSGTQLSVL.

This chain connects TRBV3-1 (or the pseudogene TRBV3-2) to TRBJ2-5; no definite D call. Germline CDR1 and CDR2: LGHDT and YNNKEL (reference sequence). There are 12 residues in the CDR3. V shed 4 bases and J shed 7 bases, with 10 bases lying between them. CDR3 coding DNA: TGTGCCAGCAGCCCCCCGATTGGGACCCAGTACTTC. Its protein product is CASSPPIGTQYF.

This rearrangement joins TRBV3-1 (or the pseudogene TRBV3-2) to TRBJ2-1; D unclear. This CDR3 is built from 14 residues. Germline-derived CDR1 and CDR2 are LGHDT and YNNKEL (reference sequence). Trimming cost V 4 bases and J 8 bases, with 15 bases left between them. DNA for the CDR3: TGTGCCAGCAGCCCCAACCCGACCTCGTATGAGCAGTTCTTC. It specifies CASSPNPTSYEQFF.